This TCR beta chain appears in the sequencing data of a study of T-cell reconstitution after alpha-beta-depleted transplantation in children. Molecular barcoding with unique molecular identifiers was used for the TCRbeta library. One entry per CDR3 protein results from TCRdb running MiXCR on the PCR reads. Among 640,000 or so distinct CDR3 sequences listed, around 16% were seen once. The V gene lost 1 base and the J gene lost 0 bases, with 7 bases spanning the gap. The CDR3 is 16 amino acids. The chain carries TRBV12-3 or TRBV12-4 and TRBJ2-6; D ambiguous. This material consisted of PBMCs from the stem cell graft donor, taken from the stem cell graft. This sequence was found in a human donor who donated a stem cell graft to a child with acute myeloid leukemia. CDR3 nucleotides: TGTGCCAGCAGTTTAGGAAGGATCTCTGGGGCCAACGTCCTGACTTTC. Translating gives CASSLGRISGANVLTF.